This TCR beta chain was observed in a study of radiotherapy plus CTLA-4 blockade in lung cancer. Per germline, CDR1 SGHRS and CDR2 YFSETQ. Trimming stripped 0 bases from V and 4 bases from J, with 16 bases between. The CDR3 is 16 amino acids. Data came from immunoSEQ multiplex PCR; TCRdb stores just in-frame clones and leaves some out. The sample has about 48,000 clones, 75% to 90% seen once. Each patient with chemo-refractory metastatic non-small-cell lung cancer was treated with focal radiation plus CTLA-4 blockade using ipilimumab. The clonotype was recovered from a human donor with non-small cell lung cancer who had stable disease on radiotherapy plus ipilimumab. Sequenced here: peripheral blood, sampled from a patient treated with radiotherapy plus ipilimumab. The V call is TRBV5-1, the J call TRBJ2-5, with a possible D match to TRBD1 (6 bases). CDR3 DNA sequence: TGCGCCAGCAGCTTGGAGGCAGGGGTTCCTTCAGAGACCCAGTACTTC. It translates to CASSLEAGVPSETQYF.